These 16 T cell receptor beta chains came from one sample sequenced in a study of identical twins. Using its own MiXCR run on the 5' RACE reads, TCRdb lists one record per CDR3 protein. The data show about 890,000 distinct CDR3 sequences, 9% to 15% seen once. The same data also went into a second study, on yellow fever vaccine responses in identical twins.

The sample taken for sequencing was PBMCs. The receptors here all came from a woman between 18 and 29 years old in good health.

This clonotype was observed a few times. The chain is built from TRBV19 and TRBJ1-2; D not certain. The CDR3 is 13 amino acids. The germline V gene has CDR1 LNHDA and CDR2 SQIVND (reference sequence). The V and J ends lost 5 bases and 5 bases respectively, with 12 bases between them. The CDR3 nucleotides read TGTGCCAGTAGTGATAGGGCCGGATATGGCTACACCTTC. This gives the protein CASSDRAGYGYTF.

DNA of the CDR3: TGTGCCAGCAGTCGTGACAGGCTCAGCTCCTACGAGCAGTACTTC. Translation gives CASSRDRLSSYEQYF. The V and J genes are TRBV28 and TRBJ2-7; perhaps TRBD1 as D (6 bases). Germline V CDR1 and CDR2: MDHEN, SYDVKM. The V end was cut by 5 bases, the J end by 0 bases, with 14 bases between. The CDR3 runs to 15 residues.

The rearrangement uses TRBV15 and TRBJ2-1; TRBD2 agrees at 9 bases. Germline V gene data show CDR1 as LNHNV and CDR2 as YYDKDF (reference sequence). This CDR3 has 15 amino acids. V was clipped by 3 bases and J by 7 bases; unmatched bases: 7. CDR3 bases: TGTGCCACCAGCAGGGTAGCGGGAGAGTCAAATGAGCAGTTCTTC. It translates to CATSRVAGESNEQFF.

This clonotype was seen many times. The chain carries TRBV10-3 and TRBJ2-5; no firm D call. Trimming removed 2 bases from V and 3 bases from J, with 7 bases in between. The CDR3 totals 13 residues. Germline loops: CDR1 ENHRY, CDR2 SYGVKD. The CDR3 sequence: CAISEGSEETQYF. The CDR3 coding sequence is TGTGCCATCAGTGAGGGCAGTGAAGAGACCCAGTACTTC.

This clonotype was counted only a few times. CDR3 sequence reads: CASSLDRAGEAFF. The CDR3 nucleotides read TGTGCCAGCAGCTTAGATCGGGCAGGGGAAGCTTTCTTT. The chain uses TRBV11-2 and TRBJ1-1; tentative D call: TRBD1 (5 bases). The ends were cut back, 0 bases at V and 8 bases at J, with 10 bases in the middle. The germline CDR1 and CDR2 sequences are SGHAT and FQNNGV. CDR3 length equals 13 residues.

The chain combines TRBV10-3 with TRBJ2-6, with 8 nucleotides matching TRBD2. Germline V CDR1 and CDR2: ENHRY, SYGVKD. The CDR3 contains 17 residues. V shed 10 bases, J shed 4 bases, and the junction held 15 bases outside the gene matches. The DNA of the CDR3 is TGTGCCAACCCCAACGGGGGGGGTGGAAAAGGGGCCAACGTCCTGACTTTC. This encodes CANPNGGGGKGANVLTF.

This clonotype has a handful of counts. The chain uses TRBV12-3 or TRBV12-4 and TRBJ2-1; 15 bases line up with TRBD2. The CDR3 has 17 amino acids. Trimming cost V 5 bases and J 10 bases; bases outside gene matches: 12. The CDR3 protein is CASSPPGLAGGPHEQFF. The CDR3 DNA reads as TGTGCCAGCAGTCCCCCAGGACTAGCGGGAGGGCCACACGAGCAGTTCTTC.

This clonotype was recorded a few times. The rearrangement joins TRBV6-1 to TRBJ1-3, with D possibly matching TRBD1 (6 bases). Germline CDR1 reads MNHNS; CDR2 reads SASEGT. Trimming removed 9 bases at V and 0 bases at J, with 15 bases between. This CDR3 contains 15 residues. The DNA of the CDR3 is TGTGCCAGTTCGGACAGTATGAGCTCTGGAAACACCATATATTTT. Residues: CASSDSMSSGNTIYF.

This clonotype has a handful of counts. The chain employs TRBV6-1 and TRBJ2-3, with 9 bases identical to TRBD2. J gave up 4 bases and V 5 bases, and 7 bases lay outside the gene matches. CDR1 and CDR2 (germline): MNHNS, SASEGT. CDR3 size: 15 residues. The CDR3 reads CASSPGTSKADTQYF. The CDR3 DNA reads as TGTGCCAGCAGTCCCGGGACTAGCAAAGCAGATACGCAGTATTTT.

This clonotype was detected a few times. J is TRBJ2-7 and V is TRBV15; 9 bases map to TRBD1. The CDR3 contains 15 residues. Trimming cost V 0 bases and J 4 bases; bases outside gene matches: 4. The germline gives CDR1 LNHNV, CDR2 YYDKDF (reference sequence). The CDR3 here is CATSRDGTGRYEQYF. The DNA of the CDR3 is TGTGCCACCAGCAGAGATGGGACAGGGAGGTACGAGCAGTACTTC.

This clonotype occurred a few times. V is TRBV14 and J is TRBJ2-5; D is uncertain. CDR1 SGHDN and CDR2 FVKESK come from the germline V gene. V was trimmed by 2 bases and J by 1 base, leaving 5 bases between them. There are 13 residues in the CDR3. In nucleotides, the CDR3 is TGTGCCAGCAGCCAAATAGCCCAAGAGACCCAGTACTTC. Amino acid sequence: CASSQIAQETQYF.

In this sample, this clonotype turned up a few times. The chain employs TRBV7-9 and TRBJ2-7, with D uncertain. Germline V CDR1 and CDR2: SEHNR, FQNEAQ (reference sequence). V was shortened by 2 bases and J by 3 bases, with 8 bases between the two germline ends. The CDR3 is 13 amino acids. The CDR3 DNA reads TGTGCCAGCAGCTTATTGGGGATCTACGAGCAGTACGTC. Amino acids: CASSLLGIYEQYV.

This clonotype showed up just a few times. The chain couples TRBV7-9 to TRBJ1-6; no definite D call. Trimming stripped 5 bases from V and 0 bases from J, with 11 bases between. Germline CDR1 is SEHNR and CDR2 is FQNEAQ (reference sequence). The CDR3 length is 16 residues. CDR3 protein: CASSEKLSSYNSPLHF. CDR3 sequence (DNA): TGTGCCAGCAGCGAAAAGCTCAGCTCCTATAATTCACCCCTCCACTTT.

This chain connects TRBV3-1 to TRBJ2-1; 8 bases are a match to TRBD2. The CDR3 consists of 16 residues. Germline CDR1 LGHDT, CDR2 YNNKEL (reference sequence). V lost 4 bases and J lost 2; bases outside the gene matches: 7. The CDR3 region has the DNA TGTGCCAGCAGCCTCCAACTAGCGGCCCCCTACAATGAGCAGTTCTTC. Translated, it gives CASSLQLAAPYNEQFF.

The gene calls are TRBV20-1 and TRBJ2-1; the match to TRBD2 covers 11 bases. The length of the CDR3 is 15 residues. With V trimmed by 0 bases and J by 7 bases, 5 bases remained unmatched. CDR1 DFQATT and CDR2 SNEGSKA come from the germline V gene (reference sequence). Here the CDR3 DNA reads TGCAGTGCTAGAGATCCACTAGCGGGGGAGAATGAGCAGTTCTTC. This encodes CSARDPLAGENEQFF.

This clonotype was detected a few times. CDR3 in DNA: TGTGCCAGCAGTTTCATAGGAGACACCGGGGAGCTGTTTTTT. As protein: CASSFIGDTGELFF. This chain joins TRBV28 and TRBJ2-2; D uncertain. In germline, CDR1 is MDHEN, CDR2 SYDVKM. V lost 3 bases and J 3 bases, leaving 8 bases between the germline ends. The CDR3 contains 14 residues. Drawing the rest from reference TRBV28 and TRBJ2-2, the complete variable domain is DVKVTQSSRYLVKRTGEKVFLECVQDMDHENMFWYRQDPGLGLRLIYFSYDVKMKEKGDIPEGYSVSREKKERFSLILESASTNQTSMYLCASSFIGDTGELFFGEGSRLTVL.